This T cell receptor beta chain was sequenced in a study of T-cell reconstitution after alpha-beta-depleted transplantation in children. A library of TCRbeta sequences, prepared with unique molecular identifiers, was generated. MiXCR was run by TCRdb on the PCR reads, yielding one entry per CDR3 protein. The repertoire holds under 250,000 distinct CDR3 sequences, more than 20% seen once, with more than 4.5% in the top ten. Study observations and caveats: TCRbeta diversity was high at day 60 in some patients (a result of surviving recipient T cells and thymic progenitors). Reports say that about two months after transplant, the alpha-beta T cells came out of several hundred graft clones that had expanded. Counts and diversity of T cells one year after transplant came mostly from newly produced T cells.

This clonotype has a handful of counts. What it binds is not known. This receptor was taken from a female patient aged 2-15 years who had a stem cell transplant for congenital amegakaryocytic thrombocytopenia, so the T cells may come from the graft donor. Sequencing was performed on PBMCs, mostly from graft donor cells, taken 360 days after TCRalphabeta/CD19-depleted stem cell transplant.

This CDR3 reads CASSYSASSETQYF. In nucleotides, the CDR3 is TGTGCCAGCAGTTACTCTGCTAGCAGCGAGACCCAGTACTTC. The chain couples TRBV6-5 to TRBJ2-5, with a possible D match to TRBD2 (5 bases). In germline, CDR1 is MNHEY, CDR2 SVGAGI. The CDR3 has 14 residues. Between the trimmed V and J ends, which lost 0 bases and 5 bases, there was a span of 10 bases.